This passage covers 10 T cell receptor beta chains from one sample sequenced in a study of radiotherapy plus CTLA-4 blockade in lung cancer listed by TCRdb under 2018. Library preparation was by the immunoSEQ multiplex PCR assay. The source is immuneACCESS, and TCRdb retained only in-frame sequences with V and J called. Part of the clones is not carried over; for the studies checked, unresolved V genes explain less than half of this, and the remainder is unexplained. The sample table shows 65,000 to 95,000 clones, and more than 75% are seen once. Around 0.87% of the sample rests with the top ten. Sequenced here: peripheral blood, sampled from a patient treated with radiotherapy plus ipilimumab. Receptors were obtained from a human donor with non-small cell lung cancer who had stable disease on radiotherapy plus ipilimumab.

The chain has TRBV2 and TRBJ2-7; 10 bases map to TRBD1. The CDR3 length is 15 residues. V dropped 6 bases and J dropped 3; count of bases not matched to a gene: 8. In germline, CDR1 is SNHLY, CDR2 FYNNEI. The CDR3 DNA sequence: TGTGCCAGCAGACCCGGGACAGGGGTCCGCTACGAGCAGTACTTC. This gives the protein CASRPGTGVRYEQYF.

This clone was picked up one time. V gene TRBV5-4 combines with J gene TRBJ1-2; D is undetermined. Germline CDR1 SGHNT, CDR2 YYREEE (reference sequence). V lost 3 bases and J lost 6, with 9 bases in between. This CDR3 contains 12 residues. The CDR3 coding sequence is TGTGCCAGCAGCTCCGGATTAGATGGCTACACCTTC. It codes for CASSSGLDGYTF.

The chain is built from TRBV6-6 and TRBJ1-1; 7 nucleotides line up with TRBD1. V was pared by 7 bases and J by 1 base, with 6 bases of the junction left unmatched. There are 14 residues in the CDR3. Per germline, CDR1 MNHNY and CDR2 SVGAGI (reference sequence). The CDR3 spells CASIEGQTNTEAFF. Written as DNA, the CDR3 is TGTGCCAGCATCGAGGGACAGACGAACACTGAAGCTTTCTTT.

The rearrangement joins TRBV28 to TRBJ1-2; TRBD1 is a possible D gene (6 bases). Germline CDR1 is MDHEN and CDR2 is SYDVKM. V was trimmed by 3 bases and J by 1 base, leaving 12 bases between them. CDR3 length: 15 residues. This CDR3 reads CASSFTGWDNYGYTF. CDR3 DNA: TGTGCCAGCAGTTTCACAGGGTGGGATAACTATGGCTACACCTTC.

The V call is TRBV28, the J call TRBJ1-2; weak D call: TRBD1 (5 bases). The CDR3 spans 13 residues. Germline CDR1 is MDHEN and CDR2 is SYDVKM. Deletions cut 6 bases from V and 4 bases from J, with 12 bases between. The CDR3 DNA sequence: TGTGCCAGCAGCCGCCGGGACTTCTATGGCTACACCTTC. Translated, it gives CASSRRDFYGYTF.

As to this clone: Other DNA variants within this sample encode the same CDR3. The chain's CDR3 is CASSTTSGYEQYF. The CDR3 DNA reads TGTGCCAGCAGCACGACTAGCGGGTACGAGCAGTACTTC. The genes are TRBV7-3 and TRBJ2-7, with 10 bases aligning to TRBD2. Unmatched junction bases numbered 2, after V lost 5 bases and J lost 4 bases. The CDR3 covers 13 residues. In germline, CDR1 is SGHTA, CDR2 FQGTGA.

This chain connects TRBV10-1 to TRBJ2-2; possible D gene TRBD2, 5 bases. The V and J ends lost 5 bases and 5 bases respectively, with 12 bases between them. This CDR3 has 14 amino acids. Germline CDR1 and CDR2: WNHNN and SYGVQD (reference sequence). CDR3 residues: CASSTSGGTGELFF. In DNA form, the CDR3 reads TGCGCCAGCAGTACCTCTGGAGGTACCGGGGAGCTGTTTTTT.

The V and J genes are TRBV7-9 and TRBJ1-1; D unresolved. There are 11 residues in the CDR3. Trimming shortened V by 5 bases and J by 7 bases, and 8 bases separated the two germline ends. The germline V gene encodes CDR1 SEHNR and CDR2 FQNEAQ (reference sequence). DNA of the CDR3: TGTGCCAGCAGCCTGGACCTTGAAGCTTTCTTT. This gives the protein CASSLDLEAFF.

This clone was found a few times. At one of its ends the junction is not consistent with the germline gene, which may arise from a read error. The V gene is TRBV19, the J gene TRBJ1-4; 8 positions match TRBD1. Germline lookup yields CDR1 LNHDA and CDR2 SQIVND (reference sequence). The CDR3 extends over 13 amino acids. In DNA, the CDR3 is TGTGCCAGTAGTATAGACCAGGGGGCCACGTATATTTTT. It encodes CASSIDQGATYIF.

The V and J genes are TRBV28 and TRBJ1-2, with TRBD1 identical over 10 bases. The CDR3 is 15 amino acids. Germline V gene data show CDR1 as MDHEN and CDR2 as SYDVKM. The junction had 11 bases not matched to a gene; V was cut back by 5 bases and J by 8 bases. The CDR3 here is CASSNALGQGSGYTF. CDR3 coding DNA: TGTGCCAGCAGTAACGCACTGGGACAGGGGAGCGGCTACACCTTC.